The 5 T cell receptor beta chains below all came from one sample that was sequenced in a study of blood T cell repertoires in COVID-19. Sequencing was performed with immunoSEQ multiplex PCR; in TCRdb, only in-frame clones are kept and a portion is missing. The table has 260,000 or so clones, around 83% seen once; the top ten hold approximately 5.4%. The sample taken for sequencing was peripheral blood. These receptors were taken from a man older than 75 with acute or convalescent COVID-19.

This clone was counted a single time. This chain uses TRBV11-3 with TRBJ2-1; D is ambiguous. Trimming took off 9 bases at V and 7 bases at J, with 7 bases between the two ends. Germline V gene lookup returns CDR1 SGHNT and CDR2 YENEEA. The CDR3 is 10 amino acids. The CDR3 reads CARTRNEQFF. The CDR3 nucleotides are TGTGCCAGGACCAGGAATGAGCAGTTCTTC.

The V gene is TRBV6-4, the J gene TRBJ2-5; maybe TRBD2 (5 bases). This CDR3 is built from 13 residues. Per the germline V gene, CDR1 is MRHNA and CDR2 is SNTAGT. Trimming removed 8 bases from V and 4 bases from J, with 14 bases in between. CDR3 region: CASSVGIGETQYF. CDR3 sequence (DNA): TGTGCCAGCTCCGTCGGGATCGGAGAGACCCAGTACTTC.

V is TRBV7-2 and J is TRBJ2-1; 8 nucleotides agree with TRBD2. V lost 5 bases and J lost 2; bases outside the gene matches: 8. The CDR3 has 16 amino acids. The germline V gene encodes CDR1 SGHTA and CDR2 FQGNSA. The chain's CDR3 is CASSPWTSSPYNEQFF. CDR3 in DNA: TGTGCCAGCAGCCCCTGGACTAGCAGTCCCTACAATGAGCAGTTCTTC.

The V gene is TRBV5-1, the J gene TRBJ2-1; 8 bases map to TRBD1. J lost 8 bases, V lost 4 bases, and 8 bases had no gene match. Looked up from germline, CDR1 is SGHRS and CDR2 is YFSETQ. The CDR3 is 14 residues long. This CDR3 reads CASSAGTGLYEQFF. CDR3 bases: TGCGCCAGCAGCGCCGGGACAGGACTGTATGAGCAGTTCTTC.

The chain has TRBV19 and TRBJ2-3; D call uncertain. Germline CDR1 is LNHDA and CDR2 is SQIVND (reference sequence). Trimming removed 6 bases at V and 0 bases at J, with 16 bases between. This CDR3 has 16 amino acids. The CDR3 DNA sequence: TGTGCCAGTAGCATTGAAATTCCCGGGAGCACAGATACGCAGTATTTT. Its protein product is CASSIEIPGSTDTQYF.